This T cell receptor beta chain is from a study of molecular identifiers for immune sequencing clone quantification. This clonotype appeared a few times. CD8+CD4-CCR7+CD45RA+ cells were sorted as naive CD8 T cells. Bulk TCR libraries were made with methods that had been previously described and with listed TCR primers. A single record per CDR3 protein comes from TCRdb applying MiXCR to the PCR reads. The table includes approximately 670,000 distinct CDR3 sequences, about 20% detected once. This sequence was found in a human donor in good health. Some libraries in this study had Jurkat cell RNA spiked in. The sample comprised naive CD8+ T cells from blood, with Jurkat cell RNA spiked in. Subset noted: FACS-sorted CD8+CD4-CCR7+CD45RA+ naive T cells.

In DNA, the CDR3 is TGTGCCAGTAGTATAGGGGACAGGGGACCGAACACTGAAGCTTTCTTT. Amino acid sequence: CASSIGDRGPNTEAFF. This sequence joins TRBV19 and TRBJ1-1; TRBD1 matches 10 bases. The ends lost 1 base at V and 1 base at J; junction bases unmatched: 3. CDR1 is LNHDA and CDR2 is SQIVND in the germline V gene (reference sequence). The CDR3 is 16 amino acids. Together with reference TRBV19 and TRBJ1-1, the CDR3 gives the full variable domain: DGGITQSPKYLFRKEGQNVTLSCEQNLNHDAMYWYRQDPGQGLRLIYYSQIVNDFQKGDIAEGYSVSREKKESFPLTVTSAQKNPTAFYLCASSIGDRGPNTEAFFGQGTRLTVV.